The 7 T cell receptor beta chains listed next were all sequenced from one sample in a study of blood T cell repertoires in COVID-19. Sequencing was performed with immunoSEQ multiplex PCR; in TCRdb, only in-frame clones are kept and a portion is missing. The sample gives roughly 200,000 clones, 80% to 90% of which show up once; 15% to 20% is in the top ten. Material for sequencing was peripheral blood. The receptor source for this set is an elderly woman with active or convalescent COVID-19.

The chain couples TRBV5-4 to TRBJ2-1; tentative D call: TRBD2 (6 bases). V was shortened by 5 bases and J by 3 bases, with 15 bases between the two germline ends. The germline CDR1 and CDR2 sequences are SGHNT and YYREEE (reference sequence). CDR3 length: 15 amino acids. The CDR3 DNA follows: TGTGCCAGCAGTCCGACTAGAGGGAACTACAATGAGCAGTTCTTC. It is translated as CASSPTRGNYNEQFF.

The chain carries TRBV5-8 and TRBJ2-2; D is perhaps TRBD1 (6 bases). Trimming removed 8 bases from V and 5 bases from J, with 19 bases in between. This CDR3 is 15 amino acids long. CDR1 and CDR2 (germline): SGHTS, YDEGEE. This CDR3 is CASTRLGQATGELFF. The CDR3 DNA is TGTGCCAGTACTCGTTTGGGACAAGCAACCGGGGAGCTGTTTTTT. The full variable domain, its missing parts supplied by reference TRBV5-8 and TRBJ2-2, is EAGVTQSPTHLIKTRGQQATLRCSPISGHTSVYWYQQALGLGLQFLLWYDEGEERNRGNFPPRFSGRQFPNYSSELNVNALELEDSALYLCASTRLGQATGELFFGEGSRLTVL.

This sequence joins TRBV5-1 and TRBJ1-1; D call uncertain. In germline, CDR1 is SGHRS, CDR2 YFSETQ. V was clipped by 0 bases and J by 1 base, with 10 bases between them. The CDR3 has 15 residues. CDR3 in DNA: TGCGCCAGCAGCTTGGCCGGGGTAGGGAACACTGAAGCTTTCTTT. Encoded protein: CASSLAGVGNTEAFF.

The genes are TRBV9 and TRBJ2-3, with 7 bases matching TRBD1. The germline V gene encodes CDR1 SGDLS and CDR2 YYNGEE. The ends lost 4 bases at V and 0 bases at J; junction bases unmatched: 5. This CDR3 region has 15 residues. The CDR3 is CASSPRDRSTDTQYF. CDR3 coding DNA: TGTGCCAGCAGCCCCCGGGACAGAAGCACAGATACGCAGTATTTT.

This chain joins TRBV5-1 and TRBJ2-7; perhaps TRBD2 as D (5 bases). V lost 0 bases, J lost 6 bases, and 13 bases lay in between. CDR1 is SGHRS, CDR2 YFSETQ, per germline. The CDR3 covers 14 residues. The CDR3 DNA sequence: TGCGCCAGCAGCTTGGAAGGGTTCGGAGGCGAGCAGTACTTC. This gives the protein CASSLEGFGGEQYF.

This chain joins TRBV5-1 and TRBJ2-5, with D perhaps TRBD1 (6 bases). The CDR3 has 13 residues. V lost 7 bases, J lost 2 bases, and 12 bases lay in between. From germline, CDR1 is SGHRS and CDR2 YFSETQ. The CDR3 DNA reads TGCGCCAGCGATTCCACAGGGCAAGAGACCCAGTACTTC. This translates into CASDSTGQETQYF.

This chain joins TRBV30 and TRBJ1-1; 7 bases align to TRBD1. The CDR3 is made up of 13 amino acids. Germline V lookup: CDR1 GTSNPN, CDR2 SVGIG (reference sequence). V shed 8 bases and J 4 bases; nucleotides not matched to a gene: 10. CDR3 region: CAGLRGLGTEAFF. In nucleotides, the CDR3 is TGTGCCGGACTCAGGGGGTTGGGCACTGAAGCTTTCTTT.